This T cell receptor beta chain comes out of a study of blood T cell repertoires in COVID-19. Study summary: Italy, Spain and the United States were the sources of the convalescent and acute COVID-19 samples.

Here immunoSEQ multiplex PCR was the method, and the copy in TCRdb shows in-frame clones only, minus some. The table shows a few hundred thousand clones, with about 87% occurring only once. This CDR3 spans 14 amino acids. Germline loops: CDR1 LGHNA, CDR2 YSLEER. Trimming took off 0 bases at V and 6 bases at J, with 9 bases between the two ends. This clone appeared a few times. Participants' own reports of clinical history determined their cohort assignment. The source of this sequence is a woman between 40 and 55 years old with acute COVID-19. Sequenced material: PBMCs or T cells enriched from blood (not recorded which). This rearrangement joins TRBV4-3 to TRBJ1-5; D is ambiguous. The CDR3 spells CASSQDPDSQPQHF. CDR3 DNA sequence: TGCGCCAGCAGCCAAGACCCCGATAGTCAGCCCCAGCATTTT.